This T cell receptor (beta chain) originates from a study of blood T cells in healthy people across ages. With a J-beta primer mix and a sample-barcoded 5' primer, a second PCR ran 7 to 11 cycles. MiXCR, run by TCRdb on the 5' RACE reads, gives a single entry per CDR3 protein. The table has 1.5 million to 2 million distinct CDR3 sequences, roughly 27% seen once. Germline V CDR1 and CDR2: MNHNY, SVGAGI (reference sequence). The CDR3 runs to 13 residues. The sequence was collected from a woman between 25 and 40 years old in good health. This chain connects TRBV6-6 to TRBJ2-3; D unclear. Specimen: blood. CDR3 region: CATARSHTDTQYF. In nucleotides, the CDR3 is TGTGCTACGGCGAGGAGCCACACAGATACGCAGTATTTT.